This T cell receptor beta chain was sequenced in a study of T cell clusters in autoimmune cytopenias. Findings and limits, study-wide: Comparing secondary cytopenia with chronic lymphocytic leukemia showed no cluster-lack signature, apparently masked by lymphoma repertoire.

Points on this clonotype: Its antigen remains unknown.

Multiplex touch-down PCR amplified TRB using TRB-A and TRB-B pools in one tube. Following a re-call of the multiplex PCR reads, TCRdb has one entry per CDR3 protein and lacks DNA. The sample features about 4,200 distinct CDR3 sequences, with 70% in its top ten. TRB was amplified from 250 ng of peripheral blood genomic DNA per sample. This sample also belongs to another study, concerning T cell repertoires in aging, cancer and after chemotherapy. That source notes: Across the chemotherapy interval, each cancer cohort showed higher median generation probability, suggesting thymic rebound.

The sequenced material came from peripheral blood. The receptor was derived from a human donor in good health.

The CDR3 region is CATSDLAPGQSNTGELFF. The chain has TRBV24-1 and TRBJ2-2; TCRdb's D call, TRBD1, is unchecked because there is no DNA. The CDR3 spans 18 residues. Looked up from germline, CDR1 is KGHDR and CDR2 is SFDVKD.